This TCR beta chain was captured by sequencing in a study of CXCR3-negative and CXCR3-positive naive CD8 T cells. Study-level points and caveats: TRB CDR3s of CXCR3-positive naive cells were more hydrophobic than those of CXCR3-negative naive cells. TRBV-TRBJ usage matched between naive CXCR3-negative and CXCR3-positive cells but not between memory cells.

In the case of this clonotype: Its antigen is not identified.

This CDR3 region has 17 residues. Germline assignment: CDR1 MGHRA and CDR2 YSYEKL. With UMI labels, 5' RACE was used to prepare the TRB cDNA libraries. TCRdb reprocessed the 5' RACE reads and keeps a single row for each CDR3 protein, giving no DNA. This sample's table reports about 120,000 distinct CDR3 sequences. V is TRBV4-1 and J is TRBJ2-2. Sequencing was carried out using naive CXCR3+ CD8+ T cells from blood. Subset defined: CD45RO-CCR7+CD27+CD95- naive CD8+ T cells expressing CXCR3 (TNR3+). The receptor was derived from a human donor in good health. Some clones in this sample may be carry-over from other donors' samples. The CDR3 reads CASSQVSAVRFTGELFF.